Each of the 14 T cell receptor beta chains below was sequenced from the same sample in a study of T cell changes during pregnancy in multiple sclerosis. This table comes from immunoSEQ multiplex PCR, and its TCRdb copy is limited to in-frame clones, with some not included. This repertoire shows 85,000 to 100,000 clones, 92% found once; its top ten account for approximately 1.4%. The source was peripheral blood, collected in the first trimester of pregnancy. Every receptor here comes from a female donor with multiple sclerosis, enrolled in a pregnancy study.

The CDR3 coding sequence is TGCGCCAGCAGCGATGCCGCGGCGGGGGAAAAACTGTTTTTT. Its protein is CASSDAAAGEKLFF. This chain links TRBV10-2 with TRBJ1-4, with D unclear. CDR3 size: 14 residues. V dropped 6 bases and J dropped 8 bases, with 16 bases sitting between them. Germline V lookup: CDR1 WSHSY, CDR2 SAAADI.

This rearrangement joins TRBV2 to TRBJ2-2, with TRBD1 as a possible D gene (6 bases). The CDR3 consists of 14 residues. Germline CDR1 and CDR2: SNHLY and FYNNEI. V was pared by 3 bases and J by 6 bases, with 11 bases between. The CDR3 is CASSEQGPSGELFF. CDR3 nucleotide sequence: TGTGCCAGCAGTGAGCAGGGGCCTTCCGGGGAGCTGTTTTTT.

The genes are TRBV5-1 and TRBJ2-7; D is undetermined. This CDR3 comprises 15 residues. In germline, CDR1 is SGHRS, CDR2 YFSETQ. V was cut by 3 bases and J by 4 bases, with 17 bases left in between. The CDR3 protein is CASSSSTGKWYEQYF. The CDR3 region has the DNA TGCGCCAGCAGCTCAAGCACCGGTAAATGGTACGAGCAGTACTTC.

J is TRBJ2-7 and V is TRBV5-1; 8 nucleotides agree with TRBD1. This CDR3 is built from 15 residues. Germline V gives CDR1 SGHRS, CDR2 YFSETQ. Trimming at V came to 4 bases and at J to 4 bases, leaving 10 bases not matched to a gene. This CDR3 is CASSPSYRGSYEQYF. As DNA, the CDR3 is TGCGCCAGCAGCCCATCCTACAGGGGGTCGTACGAGCAGTACTTC.

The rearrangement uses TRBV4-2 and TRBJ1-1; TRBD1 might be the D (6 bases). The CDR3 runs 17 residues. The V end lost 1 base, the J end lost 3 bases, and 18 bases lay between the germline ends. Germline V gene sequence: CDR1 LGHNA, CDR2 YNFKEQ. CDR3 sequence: CASSQGERTEEDTEAFF. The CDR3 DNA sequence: TGTGCCAGCAGCCAAGGGGAGAGGACAGAAGAAGACACTGAAGCTTTCTTT.

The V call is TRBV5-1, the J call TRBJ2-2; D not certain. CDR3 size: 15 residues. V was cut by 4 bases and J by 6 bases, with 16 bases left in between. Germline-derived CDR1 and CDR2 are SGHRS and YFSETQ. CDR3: CASSPSAVQAGELFF. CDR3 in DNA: TGCGCCAGCAGCCCGTCGGCAGTCCAGGCCGGGGAGCTGTTTTTT.

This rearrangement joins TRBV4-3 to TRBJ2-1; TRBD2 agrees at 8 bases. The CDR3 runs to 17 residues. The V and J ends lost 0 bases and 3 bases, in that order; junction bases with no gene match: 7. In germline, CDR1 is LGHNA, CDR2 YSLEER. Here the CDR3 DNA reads TGCGCCAGCAGCCAAGATGAACTAGCGGAAATCTACAATGAGCAGTTCTTC. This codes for CASSQDELAEIYNEQFF.

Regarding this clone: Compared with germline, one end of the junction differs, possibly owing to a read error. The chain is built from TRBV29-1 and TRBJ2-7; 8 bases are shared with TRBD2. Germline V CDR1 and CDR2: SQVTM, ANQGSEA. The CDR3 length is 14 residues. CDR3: CSVEGPSGSYEQYF. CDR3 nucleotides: TGCAGCGTCGAAGGTCCTAGCGGGTCCTACGAGCAGTACTTC.

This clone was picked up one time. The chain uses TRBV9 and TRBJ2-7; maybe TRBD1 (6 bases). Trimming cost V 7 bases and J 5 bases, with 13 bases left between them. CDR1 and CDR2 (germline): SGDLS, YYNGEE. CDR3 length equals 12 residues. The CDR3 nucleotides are TGTGCCAGCGGGCCAGGGGACCACGAGCAGTACTTC. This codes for CASGPGDHEQYF.

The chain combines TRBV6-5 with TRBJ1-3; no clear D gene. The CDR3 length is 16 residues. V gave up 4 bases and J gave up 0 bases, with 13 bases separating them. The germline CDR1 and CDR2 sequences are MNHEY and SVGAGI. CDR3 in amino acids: CASSFFAGSSGNTIYF. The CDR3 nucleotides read TGTGCCAGCAGTTTCTTCGCGGGGAGCTCTGGAAACACCATATATTTT.

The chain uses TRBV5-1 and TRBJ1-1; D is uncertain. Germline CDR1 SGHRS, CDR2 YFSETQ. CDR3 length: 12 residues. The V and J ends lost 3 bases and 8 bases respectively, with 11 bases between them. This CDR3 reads CASSSEGREAFF. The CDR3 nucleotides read TGCGCCAGCAGCTCGGAGGGTCGGGAAGCTTTCTTT.

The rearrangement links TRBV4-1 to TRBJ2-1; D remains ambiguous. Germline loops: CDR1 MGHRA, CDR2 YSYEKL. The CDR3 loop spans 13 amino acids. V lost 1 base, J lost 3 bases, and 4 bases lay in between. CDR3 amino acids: CASSQGLYNEQFF. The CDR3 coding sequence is TGCGCCAGCAGCCAAGGGCTCTACAATGAGCAGTTCTTC.

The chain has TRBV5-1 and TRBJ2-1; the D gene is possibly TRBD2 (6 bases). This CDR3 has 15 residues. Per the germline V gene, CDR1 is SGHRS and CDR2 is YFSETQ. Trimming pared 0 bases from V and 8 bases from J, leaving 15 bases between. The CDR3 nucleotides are TGCGCCAGCAGCTTGGCGCGGGGCGGGGTTGATGAGCAGTTCTTC. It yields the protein CASSLARGGVDEQFF.

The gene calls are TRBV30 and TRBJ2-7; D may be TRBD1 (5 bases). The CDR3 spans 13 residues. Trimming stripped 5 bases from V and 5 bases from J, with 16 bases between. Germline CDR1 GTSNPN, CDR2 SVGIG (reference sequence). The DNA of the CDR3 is TGTGCCTGGGCGACAGTCGTCCTCGACGAGCAGTACTTC. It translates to CAWATVVLDEQYF. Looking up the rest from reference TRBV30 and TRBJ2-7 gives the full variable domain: SQTIHQWPATLVQPVGSPLSLECTVEGTSNPNLYWYRQAAGRGLQLLFYSVGIGQISSEVPQNLSASRPQDRQFILSSKKLLLSDSGFYLCAWATVVLDEQYFGPGTRLTVT.